This T cell receptor (beta chain) was identified during a study of T cell repertoires in cytomegalovirus infection. CDR3 length: 18 amino acids. Germline CDR1 reads DFQATT; CDR2 reads SNEGSKA (reference sequence). The ends lost 2 bases at V and 1 base at J; junction bases unmatched: 7. TCRdb ran MiXCR on the reads and lists one entry per CDR3 protein. The profile shows approximately 200,000 distinct CDR3 sequences, approximately 28% of them singletons. The chain is built from TRBV20-1 and TRBJ2-3, with 15 nucleotides matching TRBD2. The receptor's source is a human donor in good health (CMV status not recorded). Some clones in this sample may be carry-over from other donors' samples. Sequenced: PBMCs. The CDR3 sequence: CSARPGLAGGLGTDTQYF. The CDR3 bases are TGCAGTGCTAGACCAGGACTAGCGGGGGGGCTGGGCACAGATACGCAGTATTTT.